The present TCR beta chain was sequenced within a study of blood T cell repertoires in COVID-19. Study information: Collection of acute and convalescent COVID-19 samples took place in the United States, Italy and Spain.

The CDR3 has 16 amino acids. The ends lost 3 bases at V and 5 bases at J; junction bases unmatched: 5. Germline values: CDR1 KGHSH, CDR2 LQKENI. Authors' analysis steps: Reference gene primer amplification gave estimated nucleated cell counts. Produced via immunoSEQ multiplex PCR; TCRdb's table is partial and in-frame only. V and J calls and clone size are as listed in that table; D and trimming were resolved from the DNA. The sample lists around 160,000 clones, 80% to 85% seen once, with around 5.4% in the top ten. The sample was PBMCs or T cells enriched from blood (not recorded which). The rearrangement uses TRBV18 and TRBJ1-5, with 12 nucleotides matching TRBD1. This clonotype was obtained from a woman between 45 and 60 years old who had been exposed to COVID-19. The CDR3 sequence is CASSPGTGGNDQPQHF. As DNA, the CDR3 is TGTGCCAGCTCACCGGGGACAGGGGGCAACGATCAGCCCCAGCATTTT.